This T cell receptor (beta chain) was sequenced during a study of shared clonotypes between healthy human individuals. Concerning this clone itself: Additional DNA sequences in this sample encode the identical CDR3.

With V trimmed by 3 bases and J by 0 bases, 2 bases remained unmatched. CDR1 and CDR2 (germline): SGHTA, FQGTGA. The CDR3 consists of 14 residues. Repertoires were generated with immunoSEQ multiplex PCR, while TCRdb's copy carries only in-frame clones and drops some. In the table there are some 300,000 clones, more than 60% of which are singletons. The sample taken for sequencing was memory CD4+ T cells sorted from blood. Subset specified: CD45RA-negative fraction. The receptor was derived from a man aged 30 to 39 in good health. V and J are TRBV7-3 and TRBJ2-7; 7 bases fit TRBD2. CDR3 sequence reads: CASSFGGSSYEQYF. CDR3 DNA: TGTGCCAGCAGCTTCGGCGGGAGCTCCTACGAGCAGTACTTC.